Shown below are 18 T cell receptor beta chains from a single sample sequenced in a study of CD8+CD57+ T cells in acquired aplastic anemia. The study profiled TCR beta VDJ and CDR3 using genomic DNA as template. TCRdb re-called the reads through MiXCR, storing one row per CDR3 protein. The sample comprises 400,000 to 500,000 distinct CDR3 sequences, around 72% of which are singletons, and less than 4% rests with the top ten. The source material was sorted CD4+, CD8+, or CD8+CD57+ T cells (not recorded which) from PBMCs. Source of these receptors: a human donor in good health, serving as a control.

J is TRBJ1-6 and V is TRBV7-2; D is undetermined. CDR3 length: 15 residues. V lost 9 bases and J lost 16, with 28 bases in between. Germline CDR1 reads SGHTA; CDR2 reads FQGNSA. DNA for the CDR3: TGTGCCAGTAGTTTACCTGACGGAGGACCATCACAGCTCCACTTT. Protein product: CASSLPDGGPSQLHF.

A remark on this clonotype: Without the conserved terminal phenylalanine or tryptophan, this CDR3 likely stems from a read error. It is unclear where the CDR3 begins or ends on the DNA, so no DNA is shown, and the CDR3 is as TCRdb lists it. The chain uses TRBV2 and TRBJ1-4; TRBD1, the D gene given by the table, was not confirmed from the DNA. Germline-derived CDR1 and CDR2 are SNHLY and FYNNEI. The CDR3 adds up to 15 amino acids, both ends counted. CDR3 in amino acids: CASSEAGERGSQHFG.

The chain is built from TRBV24-1 and TRBJ2-1, with TRBD1 as a possible D gene (6 bases). The germline V and J ends were trimmed by 9 bases and 3 bases, with 17 bases remaining between them. The V gene's germline CDR1 is KGHDR and CDR2 SFDVKD. The CDR3 loop spans 15 amino acids. The DNA of the CDR3 is TGTGCCACCGGTACAGGGTCACCCGGCTACAATGAGCAGTTCTTC. Its protein product is CATGTGSPGYNEQFF.

The J gene is TRBJ2-5, the V gene TRBV7-2; possible D gene TRBD1, 6 bases. Trimming shortened V by 5 bases and J by 8 bases, and 27 bases separated the two germline ends. The CDR3 length is 17 residues. Germline V gene sequence: CDR1 SGHTA, CDR2 FQGNSA. The CDR3 bases are TGTGCCAGCAGCGTAGTGGGCGCGGGCCAGGGGAATGGTACCCAGTACTTC. Its translation is CASSVVGAGQGNGTQYF.

The V gene is TRBV20-1, the J gene TRBJ2-7; D is uncertain. Germline V lookup: CDR1 DFQATT, CDR2 SNEGSKA (reference sequence). The CDR3 has 13 amino acids. V lost 3 bases to trimming and J lost 0 bases, with 9 bases between them. This CDR3 reads CSARHLGSYEQYF. The CDR3 nucleotides read TGCAGTGCTAGGCACCTTGGCTCCTACGAGCAGTACTTC.

The chain recombines TRBV7-6 with TRBJ1-2; a possible D gene is TRBD1 (6 bases). This CDR3 comprises 13 residues. V lost 5 bases and J lost 7, with 14 bases in between. Per germline, CDR1 SGHVS and CDR2 FNYEAQ. Written as DNA, the CDR3 is TGTGCCAGCAGCCCAACACAGGGAGGTGGCTACACCTTC. Translating it yields CASSPTQGGGYTF. Using reference TRBV7-6 and TRBJ1-2 for the parts outside the CDR3, the full variable domain is GAGVSQSPRYKVTKRGQDVALRCDPISGHVSLYWYRQALGQGPEFLTYFNYEAQQDKSGLPNDRFSAERPEGSISTLTIQRTEQRDSAMYRCASSPTQGGGYTFGSGTRLTVV.

About this clonotype: At one end, the junction sequence differs from germline, possibly due to a read error. This chain uses TRBV7-6 with TRBJ2-1; D remains unclear. The CDR3 sequence is 14 residues long. The germline V gene encodes CDR1 SGHVS and CDR2 FNYEAQ. The CDR3 loop is CASRPGGEAIFEIF. The CDR3 coding sequence is TGTGCCAGCAGACCCGGTGGTGAAGCCATCTTTGAGATCTTC.

With respect to this clonotype: The junction shows a germline mismatch at one end, possibly a read error. The V call is TRBV7-3, the J call TRBJ2-3, with D possibly being TRBD1 (6 bases). In germline, CDR1 is SGHTA, CDR2 FQGTGA. The CDR3 runs to 14 residues. CDR3: CASSVDRGQERQYF. DNA for the CDR3: TGTGCCAGCAGCGTAGACCGGGGACAAGAGAGGCAGTACTTT.

The chain employs TRBV9 and TRBJ1-4; D possibly corresponds to TRBD1 (5 bases). CDR1 SGDLS and CDR2 YYNGEE come from the germline V gene. The CDR3 contains 14 residues. The V gene lost 2 bases and the J gene lost 8 bases, with 13 bases spanning the gap. CDR3 amino acids: CASSVSGLPEKLFF. CDR3 nucleotides: TGTGCCAGCAGCGTGTCGGGACTCCCGGAAAAACTGTTTTTT.

This clonotype was seen just once. At one end, the junction sequence differs from germline, possibly due to a read error. V usage is TRBV7-8 and J usage is TRBJ2-3, with 12 bases lining up with TRBD2. Germline CDR1 reads SGHVS; CDR2 reads FQNEAQ. The CDR3 is 17 amino acids. CDR3 bases: TGCGCCAGCAGCCAAGCTAGCGGGGGGGGACGCAAAGATACGCAGTATTTT. Its translation: CASSQASGGGRKDTQYF.

The table lists this clonotype with many counts. V and J are TRBV3-1 and TRBJ2-5; D may be TRBD1 or TRBD2 (5 bases each). The germline CDR1 and CDR2 sequences are LGHDT and YNNKEL (reference sequence). This CDR3 comprises 15 residues. The germline V and J ends were trimmed by 1 base and 5 bases, with 14 bases remaining between them. The CDR3 coding sequence is TGTGCCAGCAGCCAAGCCAGGGAGTCTCGGGAGACCCAGTACTTC. Translation gives CASSQARESRETQYF.

The chain combines TRBV20-1 with TRBJ1-6, with a weak D call TRBD1 (5 bases). Germline V gene data show CDR1 as DFQATT and CDR2 as SNEGSKA (reference sequence). The CDR3 has 14 residues. Trimming took 6 bases from V and 11 from J, leaving 20 bases between them. The CDR3 sequence is CSASGTGESPPLHF. The CDR3, as DNA: TGCAGTGCATCGGGGACCGGTGAAAGTCCACCCCTCCACTTT.

The chain has TRBV19 and TRBJ2-1; TRBD2 is a possible D gene (6 bases). The V gene's germline CDR1 is LNHDA and CDR2 SQIVND (reference sequence). The V end lost 5 bases, the J end lost 2 bases, and 13 bases lay between the germline ends. The CDR3 extends over 15 amino acids. The CDR3 DNA reads TGTGCCAGTAGTGTACGGCGGGGAGCCTACAATGAGCAGTTCTTC. It codes for CASSVRRGAYNEQFF. The variable domain in full, completed from reference TRBV19 and TRBJ2-1, reads DGGITQSPKYLFRKEGQNVTLSCEQNLNHDAMYWYRQDPGQGLRLIYYSQIVNDFQKGDIAEGYSVSREKKESFPLTVTSAQKNPTAFYLCASSVRRGAYNEQFFGPGTRLTVL.

In its sample, this clonotype was seen many times. The V and J genes are TRBV20-1 and TRBJ1-4; TRBD1 aligns across 9 bases. Per the germline V gene, CDR1 is DFQATT and CDR2 is SNEGSKA (reference sequence). CDR3 length: 12 amino acids. V lost 6 bases and J lost 7; bases outside the gene matches: 3. CDR3 loop: CSARQGGEKLFF. CDR3 coding DNA: TGCAGTGCCAGACAGGGGGGTGAAAAACTGTTTTTT.

The genes are TRBV7-2 and TRBJ2-7, with 7 nucleotides matching TRBD1. With 0 bases clipped from V and 11 bases from J, the junction kept 13 bases outside the gene matches. Germline CDR1 is SGHTA and CDR2 is FQGNSA. This CDR3 is built from 15 residues. This CDR3 reads CASSLAAGQAFWEYF. CDR3 in DNA: TGTGCCAGCAGCTTAGCGGCAGGACAGGCCTTTTGGGAGTACTTC.

This clonotype occurred many times. The chain uses TRBV12-3 or TRBV12-4 and TRBJ2-1; no reliable D call. The length of the CDR3 is 12 residues. V was trimmed by 2 bases and J by 5 bases, leaving 4 bases between them. The CDR3 spells CASSLLDNEQFF. For the CDR3, the DNA is TGTGCCAGCAGTTTACTCGACAATGAGCAGTTCTTC.

The chain is built from TRBV5-1 and TRBJ1-5; maybe TRBD1 (5 bases). This CDR3 contains 14 residues. Trimming left V 2 bases short and J 7 bases short, with 13 bases between. CDR1 SGHRS and CDR2 YFSETQ come from the germline V gene. CDR3 sequence: CASSLVRGGQPQHF. In DNA form, the CDR3 reads TGCGCCAGCAGCTTAGTGAGGGGTGGGCAGCCCCAGCATTTT.

With respect to this clonotype: The conserved closing phenylalanine or tryptophan is absent in this CDR3, likely reflecting a read error. The V gene is TRBV7-3, the J gene TRBJ1-5, with D unclear. V was trimmed by 9 bases and J by 11 bases, leaving 20 bases between them. Germline V gene data show CDR1 as SGHTA and CDR2 as FQGTGA. The CDR3 length is 13 residues. CDR3 nucleotides: TGTGCCAGTAGTCTCGCCAGGCTGGCGGCCCAGCATTTG. It is translated as CASSLARLAAQHL.